The subject of this entry is one T cell receptor (beta chain). This CDR3 has 13 residues. Between the trimmed V and J ends, which lost 4 bases and 1 base, there was a span of 10 bases. CDR1 SQVTM and CDR2 ANQGSEA come from the germline V gene. The sample is drawn from a study of blood T cell repertoires in COVID-19. Assay: immunoSEQ multiplex PCR; the TCRdb copy retains only in-frame clones and omits some. The sample consists of about 160,000 clones, about 80% of them appearing once. V gene TRBV29-1 combines with J gene TRBJ2-5; possibly TRBD1 for D (5 bases). Sequencing was done on a sample of PBMCs or T cells enriched from blood (not recorded which). The receptor was isolated from a woman aged 60-75 years who had recovered from COVID-19. The CDR3 loop reads CSVVRTSQETQYF. CDR3 coding DNA: TGCAGCGTTGTCCGGACAAGCCAAGAGACCCAGTACTTC.